The clone carrying this TCR beta chain was seen ten or more times. What it binds is not known. Compared with germline, one end of the junction differs, possibly owing to a read error. Uncontrolled infections, pregnancy, lactation or other autoimmune diseases led to patient exclusion. This sample is drawn from a study of Graves' ophthalmopathy and Graves' hyperthyroidism. Study-wide results and limits: In blood, most expanded thyroid clonotypes above 0.001 frequency were also detected.

The authors amplified TCR beta CDR3 regions, and they did so from RNA transcripts for repertoire sequencing. Following a first-round RT-PCR that used HTBI primers, a second-round multiplex PCR was carried out. A single record per CDR3 protein comes from TCRdb applying MiXCR to the multiplex PCR reads. The sample includes fewer than 650,000 distinct CDR3 sequences, around a fifth of them seen just once. CDR1 is PRHDT and CDR2 is FYEKMQ in the germline V gene (reference sequence). The CDR3 spans 14 residues. The clonotype comes from a woman aged 18-29 years with stable Graves' hyperthyroidism. Some clones in this sample may be carry-over from other donors' samples. The V and J genes are TRBV13 and TRBJ2-7, with 7 bases lining up with TRBD1. Sequenced: peripheral blood. The CDR3 loop reads CASSSRPNRGSLSF. The DNA for the CDR3 is TGTGCCAGCAGTTCCCGGCCCAACAGGGGATCTTTATCTTTC.